This T cell receptor beta chain is drawn from a study of T cells in Graves' hyperthyroidism and ophthalmopathy. Study-wide points: Blood also held most thyroid clonotypes expanded beyond 0.001.

A word on this clonotype: No antigen is known for it.

Trimming removed 0 bases at V and 12 bases at J, with 9 bases between. Germline values: CDR1 SGHAT, CDR2 FQNNGV. The CDR3 length is 12 residues. Amplified TCR beta CDR3 regions came from RNA transcripts. The primer set for the first-round RT-PCR of the TCR CDR3 was HTBI. Using its own MiXCR run on the multiplex PCR reads, TCRdb lists one record per CDR3 protein. The sample shows roughly 550,000 distinct CDR3 sequences, about 16% of them seen only once. The specimen sequenced was blood. The receptor was derived from a woman in her 30s with Graves' ophthalmopathy. The rearrangement joins TRBV11-2 to TRBJ2-4; D not resolved. The CDR3 bases are TGTGCCAGCAGCTTAGACCACGCTAGTCAGTACTTC. As protein: CASSLDHASQYF.